This TCR beta chain came from a study of graft-versus-host responses after intestinal transplantation (dated by TCRdb to the early 2020s). Turning to the overall study: The transplants that recipients got were multivisceral, liver-intestinal, or isolated intestinal. A peak of at least 4% donor T cells among recipient peripheral blood mononuclear cells was the definition used for donor T cell macrochimerism. To identify alloreactive clones, pre-transplant mixed lymphocyte reaction products were sequenced and compared with unstimulated pre-transplant donor and recipient T cells. Of the 20 to 30 intestinal transplant recipients enrolled in the cohort, one of whom was a retransplant, a few patients without pretransplant specimens were excluded. After intestinal transplantation, graft-versus-host and host-versus-graft alloreactive T cell clones in the graft, circulation and bone marrow were tracked using bulk TCR-beta CDR3 sequencing. All recipients received anti-thymocyte globulin induction followed by maintenance tacrolimus and steroids for two to four years. Rather than being sequenced by the commercial service, samples from a few later patients were sequenced in-house on an Illumina MiSeq and processed with MiXCR.

The germline V and J ends show losses of 5 bases and 0 bases respectively, and no gene match explains 9 bases of the junction. Sequences GTSNPN (CDR1) and SVGIG (CDR2) are obtained from the germline V gene (reference sequence). Taken from cysteine to phenylalanine, the CDR3 has 15 residues. Only the CDR3 part of the read is kept: 45 bases, read in frame from the first base. What the research found in general, with its limitations: GvH clones were detected in recipient bone marrow, and some appeared earlier in ileal mucosa or blood, consistent with an intestinal mucosal origin. Early after transplant, peak levels of circulating GvH clones were found to be associated with declines in HvG clones. The conclusions were limited by the relatively low number and heterogeneity of the intestinal transplant patients. In patients with donor T cell macrochimerism, the allografts had high GvH to HvG T cell clonal ratios.

Per the publication, the time point label means: cells obtained before transplantation from donor or recipient. CD3+CD4+ and CD3+CD8+ populations were FACS-sorted from unstimulated pre-transplant donor and recipient cells taken from spleen or lymph nodes. The library was prepared using the immunoSEQ multiplex PCR assay. For most patients, genomic DNA was isolated with the Qiagen DNeasy Blood and Tissue Kit and shipped frozen to Adaptive Biotechnologies for TCR sequencing. High-throughput TCR-beta CDR3 sequencing of genomic DNA from most patients was performed by Adaptive Biotechnologies. The authors' pipeline ran thus. Adaptive's ImmunoSEQ software was the source of the TCR sequencing data for about 17 patients, while three other patients were processed with MiXCR and VDJtools. To correct CD4 versus CD8 sorting errors, sequences present in both subsets at a frequency ratio below 5:1 were removed. CDR3 nucleotide sequences shared by donor and recipient were removed because the origin of these sequences could not be assigned. To count as alloreactive, a clone needed at least 2-fold expansion over unstimulated cells and a minimum CFSE-low frequency of 0.002% (template counts) or 0.001% (read counts). Clones detected in sequenced pre-transplant spleen, lymph node, or MLR CFSE-low populations of the donor or recipient were defined as mappable. The cumulative frequency of alloreactive clones was calculated as a percentage of all sequences, weighted by copy number. This is the immuneACCESS table as TCRdb keeps it, with only in-frame sequences that have V and J called. A part of the clones is gone; compared with another copy, unresolved V genes explain less than half, and the rest is unexplained. The DNA was the basis for D and trimming; V, J and clone size are from that table. The sample yields about 91,000 clones; around 93% were counted once. The ten biggest clones cover approximately 0.33% of the sample.

This clone came up a few times. Its antigen target is currently unknown. The input lacks base qualities; no much larger clone sits a single base away. This sample comprised unstimulated CD4+ T cells sorted from spleen or lymph node cells, obtained before transplant. The chain is assembled from TRBV30 and TRBJ1-1; the central 7 bases match TRBD1. This TCR was sampled from a human donor who was the organ donor for an intestinal transplant. The CDR3 has the sequence CAWGTWDSLNTEAFF. The bases read TGTGCCTGGGGAACCTGGGACAGCTTGAACACTGAAGCTTTCTTT.